This T cell receptor (beta chain) was identified during a study of cytomegalovirus exposure and HLA in healthy donors. Overall study results and limits: Rarity marked most TCR sequences, yet some public TCRs occurred in many donors. Altogether, 164 TCR beta chains were recorded as cytomegalovirus-associated.

Germline loops: CDR1 MNHNY, CDR2 SVGAGI (reference sequence). This CDR3 contains 13 residues. V gave up 10 bases and J gave up 2 bases; unmatched junction bases: 5. Profiled with immunoSEQ multiplex PCR; TCRdb holds only in-frame clones, not every one. The sample contains about 110,000 clones, approximately 90% of which appear only once. With respect to this clone: What it recognizes is unknown.

This chain connects TRBV6-6 to TRBJ1-5; TRBD1 agrees at 7 bases. The source of this sequence is a woman aged 25-40 years in good health and CMV-seropositive. The sequencing sample was made of PBMCs. This CDR3 is CATAGQGNQPQHF. The CDR3 region has the DNA TGTGCCACCGCAGGACAGGGCAATCAGCCCCAGCATTTT.